The entry below gives a single TCR beta chain sequence along with its context. Its target is unknown. The data belong to a study of cytomegalovirus exposure and HLA in healthy donors. General study results and limits: Information on immune exposure was restricted to one variable (CMV serostatus). Specificity of three CMV-associated chains for CMV antigens was verified in vitro.

Looked up from germline, CDR1 is SGHRS and CDR2 is YFSETQ. V was clipped by 0 bases and J by 7 bases, with 14 bases between them. This CDR3 is built from 14 residues. Primers for the PCR totalled 60 Vbeta and 13 Jbeta. Data came from immunoSEQ multiplex PCR; TCRdb stores just in-frame clones and leaves some out. The sample records 90,000 to 120,000 clones, 82% being singletons. The sample taken for sequencing was PBMCs. The receptor was isolated from a man between 25 and 39 years old in good health and CMV-seropositive. This sequence joins TRBV5-1 and TRBJ2-7; D is possibly TRBD2 (5 bases). CDR3 region: CASSLAGGYGEQYF. The CDR3 coding sequence is TGCGCCAGCAGCTTGGCCGGCGGGTATGGAGAGCAGTACTTC.